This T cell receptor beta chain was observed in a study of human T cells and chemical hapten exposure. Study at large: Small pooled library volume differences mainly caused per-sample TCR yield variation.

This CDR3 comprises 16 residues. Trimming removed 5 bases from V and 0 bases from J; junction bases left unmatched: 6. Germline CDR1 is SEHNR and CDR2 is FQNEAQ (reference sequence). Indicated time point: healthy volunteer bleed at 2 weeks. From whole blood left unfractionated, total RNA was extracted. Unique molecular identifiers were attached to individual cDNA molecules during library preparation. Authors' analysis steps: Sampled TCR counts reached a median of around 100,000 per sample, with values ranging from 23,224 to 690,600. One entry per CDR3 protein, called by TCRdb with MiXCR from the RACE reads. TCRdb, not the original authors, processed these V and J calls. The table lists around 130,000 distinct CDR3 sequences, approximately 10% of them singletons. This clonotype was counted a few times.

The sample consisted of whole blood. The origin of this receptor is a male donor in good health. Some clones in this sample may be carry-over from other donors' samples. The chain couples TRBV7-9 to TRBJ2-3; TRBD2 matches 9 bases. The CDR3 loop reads CASSETSGPSTDTQYF. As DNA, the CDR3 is TGTGCCAGCAGCGAGACTAGCGGACCTAGCACAGATACGCAGTATTTT.